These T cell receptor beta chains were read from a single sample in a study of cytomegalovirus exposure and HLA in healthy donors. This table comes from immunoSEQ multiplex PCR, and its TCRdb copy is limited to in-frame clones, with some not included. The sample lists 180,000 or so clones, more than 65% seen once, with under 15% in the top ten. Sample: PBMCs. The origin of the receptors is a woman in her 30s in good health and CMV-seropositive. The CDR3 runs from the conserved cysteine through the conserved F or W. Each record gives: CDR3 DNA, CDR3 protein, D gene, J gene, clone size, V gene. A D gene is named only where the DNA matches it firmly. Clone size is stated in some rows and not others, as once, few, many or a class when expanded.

TGCGCCAGCAGCCCGGGACTAGCGGGTCGCAATGAGCAGTTCTTC	CASSPGLAGRNEQFF	TRBD2	TRBJ2-1	many	TRBV4-1
TGTGCCAGCAGCCCGGACCCAGGAGGAGGAAACACCATATATTTT	CASSPDPGGGNTIYF	.	TRBJ1-3	.	TRBV5-6
TGTGCCAGCAGCACTCCCGACAGGGGGCCGAGTGGCTACACCTTC	CASSTPDRGPSGYTF	TRBD1	TRBJ1-2	.	TRBV7-2
TGTGCCAGCAGTTTGGCAAATAGCAATCAGCCCCAGCATTTT	CASSLANSNQPQHF	.	TRBJ1-5	once	TRBV28
TGTGCCAGCAGTTCGCGATATGGCTACACCTTC	CASSSRYGYTF	.	TRBJ1-2	.	TRBV28
TGCGCCAGCAGCTTAGCCGGGGATGAGCAGTTCTTC	CASSLAGDEQFF	.	TRBJ2-1	once	TRBV5-1
TGTGCCAGCAGTGAAGTCCTTGGGACAGGGAGATCAGGATATGGCTACACCTTC	CASSEVLGTGRSGYGYTF	TRBD1	TRBJ1-2	.	TRBV2
TGTGCCAGCATGCCGGGCTGGGACAAGAACACTGAAGCTTTCTTT	CASMPGWDKNTEAFF	.	TRBJ1-1	.	TRBV6-1
TGTGCCAGCAGCTCCTCGTTCGGGGTGGAGACCCAGTACTTC	CASSSSFGVETQYF	.	TRBJ2-5	.	TRBV7-2
TGCGCCAGCAGCTGGACAGGGAGTCCTTACACTGAAGCTTTCTTT	CASSWTGSPYTEAFF	TRBD1	TRBJ1-1	.	TRBV5-1
TGTGCCAGCAGCTTAGGGTCCGGAGCGGGAGGACAAGAGACCCAGTACTTC	CASSLGSGAGGQETQYF	TRBD2	TRBJ2-5	once	TRBV7-9
TGCGCCAGCAGCCCCGGACTAGCGGGAGGCACAGATACGCAGTATTTT	CASSPGLAGGTDTQYF	TRBD2	TRBJ2-3	few	TRBV4-1
TGCAGTGACAGGTCGCAAGGCTACACCTTC	CSDRSQGYTF	.	TRBJ1-2	.	TRBV20-1
TGTGCCAGCAGCCTCACGGCACCCGGGGCCCAGTACTTC	CASSLTAPGAQYF	.	TRBJ2-5	.	TRBV11-3
TGTGCCAGCAGTACACGCCATGAGCAGTTCTTC	CASSTRHEQFF	.	TRBJ2-1	few	TRBV27
TGTGCCTGGAGTCAACGCGGATACGAGCAGTACTTC	CAWSQRGYEQYF	.	TRBJ2-7	.	TRBV30
TGTGCCAGCAGTTTCGGGAGATACAATGAGCAGTTCTTC	CASSFGRYNEQFF	.	TRBJ2-1	.	TRBV6-1
TGTGCCTGGCAAAACACCGGGACAGGGGAGGAGCAGTTCTTC	CAWQNTGTGEEQFF	TRBD1	TRBJ2-1	.	TRBV30
TGTGCCAGCAGCTTCGGGGGAAGCTCCTACGAGCAGTACTTC	CASSFGGSSYEQYF	.	TRBJ2-7	.	TRBV7-2
TGTGCCAGTGACTCCGGGACTAGCTTTTACGAGCAGTACTTC	CASDSGTSFYEQYF	TRBD2	TRBJ2-7	.	TRBV6-1
TGTGCCAGCAGTTTTACGAACCCAGCGTTAAGCTCCTACAATGAGCAGTTCTTC	CASSFTNPALSSYNEQFF	.	TRBJ2-1	.	TRBV28
TGCGCCAGCAGCTTGGAAGGGGAGGTAGCTTTCTTT	CASSLEGEVAFF	.	TRBJ1-1	few	TRBV5-1